This TCR beta chain was identified in a study of OX40 agonist ivuxolimab in advanced cancers. This clone occurred once. V lost 6 bases to trimming and J lost 4 bases; unmatched junction nucleotides: 19. This CDR3 comprises 20 residues. The germline V gene encodes CDR1 MNHEY and CDR2 SMNVEV (reference sequence). Clones were sequenced by immunoSEQ multiplex PCR, and TCRdb holds only the in-frame ones, with some missing. The sample consists of roughly 79,000 clones, approximately 80% of them appearing once. This sample comprised CD4+ or CD8+ T cells sorted from blood, obtained in a trial of the OX40 agonist ivuxolimab. The TCR comes from an adult with an advanced solid tumor such as melanoma, head and neck, liver or kidney cancer. V usage is TRBV27 and J usage is TRBJ2-1, with 12 bases fitting TRBD2. The CDR3: CASRETGAATSGRPYNEQFF. CDR3 sequence (DNA): TGTGCCAGCAGGGAAACAGGGGCCGCAACTAGCGGGAGGCCTTACAATGAGCAGTTCTTC.